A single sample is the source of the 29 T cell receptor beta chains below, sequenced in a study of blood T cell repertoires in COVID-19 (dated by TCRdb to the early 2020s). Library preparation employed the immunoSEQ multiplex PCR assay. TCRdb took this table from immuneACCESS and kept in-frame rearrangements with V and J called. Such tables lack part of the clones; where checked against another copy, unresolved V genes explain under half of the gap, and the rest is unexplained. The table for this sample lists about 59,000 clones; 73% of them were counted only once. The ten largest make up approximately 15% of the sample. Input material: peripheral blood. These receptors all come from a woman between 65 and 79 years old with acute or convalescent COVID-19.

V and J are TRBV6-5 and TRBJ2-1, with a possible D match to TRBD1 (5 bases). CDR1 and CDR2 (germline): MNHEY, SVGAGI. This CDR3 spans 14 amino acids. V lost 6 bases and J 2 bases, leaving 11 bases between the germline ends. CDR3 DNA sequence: TGTGCCAGCAGATCTCTAGGGGCCTACAATGAGCAGTTCTTC. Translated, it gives CASRSLGAYNEQFF.

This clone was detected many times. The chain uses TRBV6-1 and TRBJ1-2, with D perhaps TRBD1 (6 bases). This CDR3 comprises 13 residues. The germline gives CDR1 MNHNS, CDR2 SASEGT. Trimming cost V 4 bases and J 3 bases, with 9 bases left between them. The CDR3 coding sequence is TGTGCCAGCAGTGTAGCAGGGGACTATGGCTACACCTTC. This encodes CASSVAGDYGYTF.

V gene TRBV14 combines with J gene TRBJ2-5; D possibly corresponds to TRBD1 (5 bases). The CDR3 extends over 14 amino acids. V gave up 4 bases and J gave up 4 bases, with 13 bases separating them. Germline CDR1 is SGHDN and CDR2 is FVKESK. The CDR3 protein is CASSRARVRETQYF. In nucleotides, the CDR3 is TGTGCCAGCAGCCGAGCCAGGGTGCGAGAGACCCAGTACTTC.

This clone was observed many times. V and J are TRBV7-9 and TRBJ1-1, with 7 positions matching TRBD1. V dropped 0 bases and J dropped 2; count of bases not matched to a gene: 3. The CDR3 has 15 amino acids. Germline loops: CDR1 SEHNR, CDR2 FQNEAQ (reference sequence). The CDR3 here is CASSLAGTVNTEAFF. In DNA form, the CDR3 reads TGTGCCAGCAGCTTAGCGGGGACAGTTAACACTGAAGCTTTCTTT.

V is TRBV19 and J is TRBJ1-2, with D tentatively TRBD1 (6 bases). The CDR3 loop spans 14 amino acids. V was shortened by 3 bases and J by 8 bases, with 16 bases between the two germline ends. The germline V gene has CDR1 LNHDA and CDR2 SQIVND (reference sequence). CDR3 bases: TGTGCCAGTAGTATCAAACAACAGGGAACAGGCTACACCTTC. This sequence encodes CASSIKQQGTGYTF.

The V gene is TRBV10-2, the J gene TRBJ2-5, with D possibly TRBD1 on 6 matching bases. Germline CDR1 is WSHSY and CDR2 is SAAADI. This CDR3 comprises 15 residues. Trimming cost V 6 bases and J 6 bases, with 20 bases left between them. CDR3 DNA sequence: TGCGCCAGCAGCCCGAGTGAAGGGGGTAAGAAGACCCAGTACTTC. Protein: CASSPSEGGKKTQYF.

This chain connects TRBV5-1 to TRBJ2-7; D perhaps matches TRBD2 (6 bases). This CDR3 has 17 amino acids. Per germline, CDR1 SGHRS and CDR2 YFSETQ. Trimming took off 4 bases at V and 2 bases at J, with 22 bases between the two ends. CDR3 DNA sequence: TGCGCCAGCAGCGCCGCCGGGGAGGTTCGTTCCCCCTACGAGCAGTACTTC. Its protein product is CASSAAGEVRSPYEQYF.

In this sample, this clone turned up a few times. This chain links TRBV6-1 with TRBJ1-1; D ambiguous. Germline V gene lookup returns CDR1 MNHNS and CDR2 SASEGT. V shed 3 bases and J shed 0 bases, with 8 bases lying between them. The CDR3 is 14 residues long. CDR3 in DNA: TGTGCCAGCAGTGATCGGGGTTTGAACACTGAAGCTTTCTTT. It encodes CASSDRGLNTEAFF.

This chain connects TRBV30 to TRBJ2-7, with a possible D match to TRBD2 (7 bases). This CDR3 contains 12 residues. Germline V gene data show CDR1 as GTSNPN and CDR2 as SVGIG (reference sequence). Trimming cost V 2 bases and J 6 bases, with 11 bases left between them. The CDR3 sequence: CAWSRGASEQYF. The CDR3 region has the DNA TGTGCCTGGAGTCGGGGGGCATCCGAGCAGTACTTC.

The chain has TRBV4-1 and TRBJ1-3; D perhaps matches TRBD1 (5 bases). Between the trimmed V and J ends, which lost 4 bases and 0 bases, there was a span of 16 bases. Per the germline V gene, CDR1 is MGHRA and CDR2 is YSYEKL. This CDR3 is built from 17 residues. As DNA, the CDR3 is TGCGCCAGCAGCCTTCGAGTGACAGCCTTCTCTGGAAACACCATATATTTT. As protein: CASSLRVTAFSGNTIYF.

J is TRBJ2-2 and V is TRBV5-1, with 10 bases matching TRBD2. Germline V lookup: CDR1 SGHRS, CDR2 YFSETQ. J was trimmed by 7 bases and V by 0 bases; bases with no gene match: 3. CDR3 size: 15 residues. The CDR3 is CASSLERGGVGELFF. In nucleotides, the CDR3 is TGCGCCAGCAGCTTGGAGCGGGGGGGCGTCGGGGAGCTGTTTTTT.

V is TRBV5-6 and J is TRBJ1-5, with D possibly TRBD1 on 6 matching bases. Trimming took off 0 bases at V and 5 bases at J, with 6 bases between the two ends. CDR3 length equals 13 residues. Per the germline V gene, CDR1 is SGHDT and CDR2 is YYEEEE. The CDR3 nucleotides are TGTGCCAGCAGCTTGGACAGGGATCAGCCCCAGCATTTT. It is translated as CASSLDRDQPQHF.

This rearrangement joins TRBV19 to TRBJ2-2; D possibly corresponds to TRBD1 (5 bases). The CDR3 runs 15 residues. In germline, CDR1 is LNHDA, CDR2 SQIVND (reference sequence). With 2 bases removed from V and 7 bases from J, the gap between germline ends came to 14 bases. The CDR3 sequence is CASSIFPRDDGELFF. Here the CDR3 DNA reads TGTGCCAGTAGTATATTCCCCAGGGATGACGGGGAGCTGTTTTTT.

The CDR3 DNA reads TGTGCCAGCAGCTTAGCAGGGGTGAACACTGAAGCTTTCTTT. It translates to CASSLAGVNTEAFF. J is TRBJ1-1 and V is TRBV7-8, with TRBD1 as a possible D gene (5 bases). This CDR3 spans 14 amino acids. V lost 0 bases, J lost 0 bases, and 5 bases lay in between. CDR1 and CDR2 from the germline V gene are SGHVS and FQNEAQ.

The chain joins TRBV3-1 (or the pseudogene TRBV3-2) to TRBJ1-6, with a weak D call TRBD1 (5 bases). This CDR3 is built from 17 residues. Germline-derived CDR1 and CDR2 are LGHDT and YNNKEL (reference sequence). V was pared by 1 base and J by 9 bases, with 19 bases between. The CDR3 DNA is TGTGCCAGCAGCCAAGCGACCCGCAGGGTGGCGATTTCACCCCTCCACTTT. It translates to CASSQATRRVAISPLHF.

CDR3 region: CASSLAVSRTGENIQYF. Here the CDR3 DNA reads TGTGCCAGCAGCTTGGCCGTTTCCAGGACAGGAGAAAACATTCAGTACTTC. The chain recombines TRBV5-5 with TRBJ2-4; 7 bases match TRBD1. Germline trimming cut 0 bases from V and 5 bases from J; bases unmatched to any gene: 11. In germline, CDR1 is SGHKS, CDR2 YYEKEE (reference sequence). The CDR3 totals 17 residues.

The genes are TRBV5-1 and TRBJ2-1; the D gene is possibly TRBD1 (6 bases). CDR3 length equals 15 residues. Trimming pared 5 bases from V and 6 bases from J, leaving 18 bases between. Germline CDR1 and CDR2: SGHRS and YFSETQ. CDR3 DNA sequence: TGCGCCAGCAGGTCAGGGGAGTCACGGGCCAATGAGCAGTTCTTC. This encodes CASRSGESRANEQFF.

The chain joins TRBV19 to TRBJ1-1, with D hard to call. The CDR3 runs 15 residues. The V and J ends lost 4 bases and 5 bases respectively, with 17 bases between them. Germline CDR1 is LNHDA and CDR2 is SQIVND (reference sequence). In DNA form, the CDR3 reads TGTGCCAGTAGTAATCTTGGAGGCGTGCTGACTGAAGCTTTCTTT. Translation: CASSNLGGVLTEAFF. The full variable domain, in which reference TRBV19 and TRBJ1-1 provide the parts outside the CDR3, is DGGITQSPKYLFRKEGQNVTLSCEQNLNHDAMYWYRQDPGQGLRLIYYSQIVNDFQKGDIAEGYSVSREKKESFPLTVTSAQKNPTAFYLCASSNLGGVLTEAFFGQGTRLTVV.

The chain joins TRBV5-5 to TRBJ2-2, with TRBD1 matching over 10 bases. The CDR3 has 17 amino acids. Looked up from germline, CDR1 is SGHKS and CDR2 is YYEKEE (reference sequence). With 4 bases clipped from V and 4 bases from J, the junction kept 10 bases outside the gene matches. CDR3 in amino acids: CASSPTGTGDATGELFF. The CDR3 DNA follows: TGTGCCAGCAGCCCTACCGGGACAGGGGACGCCACCGGGGAGCTGTTTTTT.

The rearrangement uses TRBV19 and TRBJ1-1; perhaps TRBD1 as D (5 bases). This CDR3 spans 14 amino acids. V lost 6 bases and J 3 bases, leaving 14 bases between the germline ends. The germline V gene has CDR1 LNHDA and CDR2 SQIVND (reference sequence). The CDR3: CASRYQGHYTEAFF. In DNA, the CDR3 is TGTGCCAGTAGGTACCAGGGCCACTACACTGAAGCTTTCTTT.

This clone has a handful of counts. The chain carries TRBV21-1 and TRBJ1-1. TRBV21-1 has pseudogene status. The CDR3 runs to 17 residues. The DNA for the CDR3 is TGTGCCAGCAGCAAAGTGAAGTTCGCAGGGTGGAGGGCTGAAGCTTTCTTT. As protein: CASSKVKFAGWRAEAFF.

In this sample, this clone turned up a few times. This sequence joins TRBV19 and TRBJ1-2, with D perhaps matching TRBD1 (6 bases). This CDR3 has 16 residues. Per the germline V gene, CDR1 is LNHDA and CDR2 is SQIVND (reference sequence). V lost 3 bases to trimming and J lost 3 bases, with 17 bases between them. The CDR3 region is CASSMGHNRDDYGYTF. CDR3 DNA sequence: TGTGCCAGTAGTATGGGGCACAACAGGGATGACTATGGCTACACCTTC.

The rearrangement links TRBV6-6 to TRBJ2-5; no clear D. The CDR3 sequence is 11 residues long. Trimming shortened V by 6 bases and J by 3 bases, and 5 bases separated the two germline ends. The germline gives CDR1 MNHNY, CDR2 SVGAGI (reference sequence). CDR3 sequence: CASSTKETQYF. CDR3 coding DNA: TGTGCCAGCAGCACAAAAGAGACCCAGTACTTC.

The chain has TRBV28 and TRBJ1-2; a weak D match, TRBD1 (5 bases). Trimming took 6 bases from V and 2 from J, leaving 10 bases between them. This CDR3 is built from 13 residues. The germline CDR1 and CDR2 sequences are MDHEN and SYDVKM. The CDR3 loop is CASRIAGNYGYTF. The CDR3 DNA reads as TGTGCCAGCAGGATCGCAGGGAACTATGGCTACACCTTC.

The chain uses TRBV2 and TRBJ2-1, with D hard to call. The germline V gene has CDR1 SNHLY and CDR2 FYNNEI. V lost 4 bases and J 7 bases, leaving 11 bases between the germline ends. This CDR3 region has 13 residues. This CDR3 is CASSGGFLNEQFF. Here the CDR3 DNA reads TGTGCCAGCAGTGGAGGTTTTTTGAATGAGCAGTTCTTC.

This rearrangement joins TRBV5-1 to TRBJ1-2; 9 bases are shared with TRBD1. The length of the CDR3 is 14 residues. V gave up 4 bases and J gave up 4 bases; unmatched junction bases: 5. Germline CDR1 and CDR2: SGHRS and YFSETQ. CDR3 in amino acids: CASSPEGQGYGYTF. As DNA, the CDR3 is TGCGCCAGCAGCCCCGAGGGACAGGGCTATGGCTACACCTTC. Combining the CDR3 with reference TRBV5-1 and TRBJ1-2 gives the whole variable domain KAGVTQTPRYLIKTRGQQVTLSCSPISGHRSVSWYQQTPGQGLQFLFEYFSETQRNKGNFPGRFSGRQFSNSRSEMNVSTLELGDSALYLCASSPEGQGYGYTFGSGTRLTVV.

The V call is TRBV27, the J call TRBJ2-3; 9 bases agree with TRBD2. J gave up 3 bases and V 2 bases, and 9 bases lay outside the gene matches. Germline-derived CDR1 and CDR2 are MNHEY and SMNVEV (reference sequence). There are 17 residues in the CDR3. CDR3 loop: CASSLRGSRGGTDTQYF. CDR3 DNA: TGTGCCAGCAGTTTACGTGGGTCGCGGGGGGGGACAGATACGCAGTATTTT.

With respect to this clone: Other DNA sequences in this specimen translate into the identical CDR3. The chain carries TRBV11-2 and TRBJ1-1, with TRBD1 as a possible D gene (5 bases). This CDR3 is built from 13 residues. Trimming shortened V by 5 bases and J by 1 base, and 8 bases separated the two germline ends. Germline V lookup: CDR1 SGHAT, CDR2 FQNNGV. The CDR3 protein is CASSLDRNTEAFF. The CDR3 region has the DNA TGTGCCAGCAGCCTCGACAGGAACACTGAAGCTTTCTTT.

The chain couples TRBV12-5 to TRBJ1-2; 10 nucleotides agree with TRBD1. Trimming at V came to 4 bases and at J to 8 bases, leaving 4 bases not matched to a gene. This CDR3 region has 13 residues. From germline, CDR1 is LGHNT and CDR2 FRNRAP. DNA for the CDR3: TGTGCTAGTGGTTCCGGGACAGGGGTAGGCTACACCTTC. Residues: CASGSGTGVGYTF.